Below are 13 T cell receptor beta chains sequenced from a single sample in a study of T cells in localized non-small cell lung cancer. Repertoires were generated with immunoSEQ multiplex PCR, while TCRdb's copy carries only in-frame clones and drops some. The sample carries tens of thousands of clones, roughly 81% recorded once. The sample consisted of peripheral blood, taken before any cancer treatment. These receptors all stem from a man aged 35-69 years with stage I lung adenocarcinoma.

The chain links TRBV7-2 to TRBJ2-7, with D possibly matching TRBD2 (5 bases). Germline-derived CDR1 and CDR2 are SGHTA and FQGNSA. The V end was cut by 4 bases, the J end by 7 bases, with 11 bases between. CDR3 length: 12 amino acids. CDR3 nucleotide sequence: TGTGCCAGCAGCTGGGAGAAAGGGGAGCAGTACTTC. Amino acid sequence: CASSWEKGEQYF.

This chain uses TRBV4-1 with TRBJ2-3; D gene uncertain. Trimming pared 0 bases from V and 3 bases from J, leaving 16 bases between. This CDR3 contains 17 residues. Germline V gives CDR1 MGHRA, CDR2 YSYEKL. The CDR3 DNA reads as TGCGCCAGCAGCCAAGATCTTGGGTCGGTTCGTACAGATACGCAGTATTTT. It codes for CASSQDLGSVRTDTQYF.

The chain links TRBV7-6 to TRBJ1-1; D possibly corresponds to TRBD1 (6 bases). The germline CDR1 and CDR2 sequences are SGHVS and FNYEAQ. The CDR3 is 15 amino acids. The V end was cut by 1 base, the J end by 1 base, with 10 bases between. CDR3 protein: CASSLGGGRNTEAFF. CDR3 nucleotide sequence: TGTGCCAGCAGCTTAGGGGGGGGGCGGAACACTGAAGCTTTCTTT.

The chain links TRBV5-1 to TRBJ2-3; 7 bases agree with TRBD1. Losses at the gene ends were 4 bases for V and 1 base for J; bases not matched to a gene: 3. Germline V gene lookup returns CDR1 SGHRS and CDR2 YFSETQ. This CDR3 is built from 14 residues. CDR3 residues: CASSTGQGTDTQYF. CDR3 sequence (DNA): TGCGCCAGCAGCACCGGACAGGGCACAGATACGCAGTATTTT.

This clone showed up just a few times. The rearrangement uses TRBV5-8 and TRBJ2-1; 9 positions agree with TRBD1. Germline trimming cut 0 bases from V and 2 bases from J; bases unmatched to any gene: 9. This CDR3 spans 18 amino acids. The germline V gene has CDR1 SGHTS and CDR2 YDEGEE. CDR3 bases: TGTGCCAGCAGCTTGGCCGCATCTAGACAGGGGGCCTACAATGAGCAGTTCTTC. The encoded protein is CASSLAASRQGAYNEQFF.

The J gene is TRBJ2-1, the V gene TRBV5-4; D not certain. CDR3 length: 14 residues. Trimming shortened V by 1 base and J by 10 bases, and 15 bases separated the two germline ends. Per the germline V gene, CDR1 is SGHNT and CDR2 is YYREEE (reference sequence). This CDR3 is CASSLWWSQSEQFF. In DNA form, the CDR3 reads TGTGCCAGCAGCTTGTGGTGGTCTCAAAGCGAGCAGTTCTTC.

This sequence joins TRBV6-4 and TRBJ2-1, with 8 bases fitting TRBD2. CDR3 size: 14 residues. V shed 5 bases, J shed 0 bases, and the junction held 0 bases outside the gene matches. Per germline, CDR1 MRHNA and CDR2 SNTAGT. The DNA for the CDR3 is TGTGCCAGCAGTAGCGGGAGCTCCTACAATGAGCAGTTCTTC. It codes for CASSSGSSYNEQFF.

This clone showed up just a few times. The rearrangement links TRBV27 to TRBJ2-1; 14 nucleotides align to TRBD2. Losses at the gene ends were 5 bases for V and 4 bases for J; bases not matched to a gene: 7. Germline CDR1 is MNHEY and CDR2 is SMNVEV (reference sequence). This CDR3 comprises 17 residues. CDR3 sequence: CASSPRTSGRRYNEQFF. The CDR3 DNA reads TGTGCCAGCAGTCCGCGGACTAGCGGGAGGCGGTACAATGAGCAGTTCTTC.

The genes are TRBV28 and TRBJ2-7; perhaps D is TRBD1 or TRBD2 (6 bases each). Germline V CDR1 and CDR2: MDHEN, SYDVKM. CDR3 length: 14 residues. Trimming took 8 bases from V and 6 from J, leaving 20 bases between them. The CDR3 DNA is TGTGCCAGCTATAGCAGGGGAGGTTTCCGCGAGCAGTACTTC. As protein: CASYSRGGFREQYF.

The chain is built from TRBV27 and TRBJ1-5; TRBD1 matches 7 bases. The CDR3 runs 17 residues. The V gene end was trimmed by 5 bases and the J gene end by 1 base; junction bases not matched to a gene: 11. Germline V gene sequence: CDR1 MNHEY, CDR2 SMNVEV (reference sequence). The CDR3 nucleotides read TGTGCCAGCAGTATTATAGGGACAGCTTCGAGCAATCAGCCCCAGCATTTT. Translating it yields CASSIIGTASSNQPQHF.

The rearrangement uses TRBV5-4 and TRBJ2-5, with TRBD2 matching over 10 bases. Germline V gives CDR1 SGHNT, CDR2 YYREEE (reference sequence). Germline trimming cut 2 bases from V and 3 bases from J; bases unmatched to any gene: 7. The CDR3 loop spans 16 amino acids. The CDR3 region has the DNA TGTGCCAGCAGCTTAAGTTCTAGCGGGGGAAAAGAGACCCAGTACTTC. Its protein product is CASSLSSSGGKETQYF.

This rearrangement joins TRBV28 to TRBJ2-4; D gene unclear. Trimming took 3 bases from V and 0 from J, leaving 12 bases between them. CDR3 size: 16 residues. In germline, CDR1 is MDHEN, CDR2 SYDVKM. The CDR3 reads CASSLYGSLAKNIQYF. CDR3 sequence (DNA): TGTGCCAGCAGTTTGTATGGTTCTCTAGCCAAAAACATTCAGTACTTC.

This sequence joins TRBV9 and TRBJ1-3; D ambiguous. The CDR3 is 20 residues long. The V and J ends lost 0 bases and 3 bases respectively, with 25 bases between them. Per germline, CDR1 SGDLS and CDR2 YYNGEE. CDR3 nucleotide sequence: TGTGCCAGCAGCGTAGTCCCTGGATCCACTCGGGGAAAGGGTGGAAACACCATATATTTT. It encodes CASSVVPGSTRGKGGNTIYF. Filled out from reference TRBV9 and TRBJ1-3, the complete variable domain reads DSGVTQTPKHLITATGQRVTLRCSPRSGDLSVYWYQQSLDQGLQFLIQYYNGEERAKGNILERFSAQQFPDLHSELNLSSLELGDSALYFCASSVVPGSTRGKGGNTIYFGEGSWLTVV.